Included here is one TCR beta chain sequence, with context. These data are taken from a study of lymphopenia after photon versus proton radiotherapy. The germline V gene encodes CDR1 SQVTM and CDR2 ANQGSEA. Between the trimmed V and J ends, which lost 5 bases and 2 bases, there was a span of 13 bases. The CDR3 is 13 residues long. Repertoires were generated with immunoSEQ multiplex PCR, while TCRdb's copy carries only in-frame clones and drops some. This sample has about 26,000 clones; around 83% occur once, and the top ten carry 3% to 4.5%. J is TRBJ2-7 and V is TRBV29-1; possible D gene TRBD1, 6 bases. The specimen comprised peripheral blood, sampled from a patient treated with photon-based radiotherapy. This clonotype was obtained from a woman aged 45 to 65 with pancreatic cancer. The CDR3 bases are TGCAGCGTTCGGACAGAGCTGACCTACGAGCAGTACTTC. This encodes CSVRTELTYEQYF.